The 4 T cell receptor beta chains below come from one sample, sequenced in a study of OX40 agonist ivuxolimab in advanced cancers. The repertoire was sequenced with immunoSEQ multiplex PCR; TCRdb's copy has only in-frame clones and lacks some. This sample has about 83,000 clones, with about 90% found just once. This material consisted of CD4+ or CD8+ T cells sorted from blood, taken in a trial of the OX40 agonist ivuxolimab. All receptors derive from an adult with an advanced solid tumor such as melanoma, head and neck, liver or kidney cancer.

J is TRBJ1-1 and V is TRBV30; D ambiguous. Germline values: CDR1 GTSNPN, CDR2 SVGIG (reference sequence). With 0 bases removed from V and 6 bases from J, the gap between germline ends came to 14 bases. This CDR3 is built from 14 residues. The CDR3 DNA sequence: TGTGCCTGGAGTGTAATACGGAGCCTAGCTGAAGCTTTCTTT. Its protein is CAWSVIRSLAEAFF. The complete variable domain, with remaining parts taken from reference TRBV30 and TRBJ1-1, reads SQTIHQWPATLVQPVGSPLSLECTVEGTSNPNLYWYRQAAGRGLQLLFYSVGIGQISSEVPQNLSASRPQDRQFILSSKKLLLSDSGFYLCAWSVIRSLAEAFFGQGTRLTVV.

This chain uses TRBV19 with TRBJ1-5; no reliable D call. This CDR3 comprises 12 residues. The V end was cut by 4 bases, the J end by 5 bases, with 6 bases between. CDR1 is LNHDA, CDR2 SQIVND, per germline (reference sequence). Here the CDR3 DNA reads TGTGCCAGTAGTACCCCTTATCAGCCCCAGCATTTT. Protein sequence: CASSTPYQPQHF.

This sequence joins TRBV30 and TRBJ2-5; D unclear. Between the trimmed V and J ends, which lost 0 bases and 5 bases, there was a span of 4 bases. This CDR3 comprises 11 residues. Germline values: CDR1 GTSNPN, CDR2 SVGIG (reference sequence). The CDR3: CAWSVPETQYF. The CDR3 DNA is TGTGCCTGGAGTGTACCCGAGACCCAGTACTTC.

This chain connects TRBV28 to TRBJ2-7; tentatively, D is TRBD2 (5 bases). V lost 5 bases and J lost 2, with 7 bases in between. The CDR3 extends over 12 amino acids. In germline, CDR1 is MDHEN, CDR2 SYDVKM. The DNA of the CDR3 is TGTGCCAGCAGTCCCGGGGCCTACGAGCAGTACTTC. Its translation is CASSPGAYEQYF.